This T cell receptor beta chain is drawn from a study of T cells in localized non-small cell lung cancer. The study's findings and limits: Compared with tumor, uninvolved adjacent lung displayed greater T cell clonality, ranking highest overall. A median around 57 of the top 100 tumor clones appeared in adjacent lung.

As to this clone: Antigen specificity is unknown.

Produced via immunoSEQ multiplex PCR; TCRdb's table is partial and in-frame only. The sample has around 26,000 clones; roughly nine tenths are singletons. The CDR3 length is 17 residues. The V and J ends lost 2 bases and 2 bases, in that order; junction bases with no gene match: 10. Germline V gene data show CDR1 as SGHRS and CDR2 as YFSETQ. The TCR sequence derives from an older female donor with stage II squamous cell lung carcinoma. The chain links TRBV5-1 to TRBJ2-7; 10 nucleotides match TRBD2. Source: peripheral blood, taken before any cancer treatment. The CDR3 spells CASSFGLADVGTYEQYF. Written as DNA, the CDR3 is TGCGCCAGCAGCTTCGGACTAGCGGACGTCGGGACCTACGAGCAGTACTTC.